The T cell receptor beta chain described here comes from a study of blood T cell repertoires in COVID-19. Study information: Sites in the United States, Italy and Spain provided acute and convalescent COVID-19 samples. PBMCs, B-cell-depleted T cells, or T cells provided the cDNA or gDNA that made up the material.

Study processing details: Nucleated cell counts were estimated from reference gene primer amplification. Assay used: immunoSEQ multiplex PCR; TCRdb lists only in-frame clones, some missing. V, J and clone size are taken as reported in that table, and D and trimming were inferred from the DNA itself. The table has some 170,000 clones, approximately 88% seen once. The sample holds one count of this clone. The CDR3 is 13 amino acids. CDR1 and CDR2 from the germline V gene are LNHDA and SQIVND (reference sequence). V was pared by 3 bases and J by 8 bases, with 11 bases between. This chain joins TRBV19 and TRBJ2-1, with TRBD2 as a possible D gene (5 bases). The sequencing input was peripheral blood. This TCR was sampled from a woman aged 50 to 65 with acute or convalescent COVID-19. The CDR3 sequence is CASSMWLAYEQFF. For the CDR3, the DNA is TGTGCCAGTAGTATGTGGCTAGCCTATGAGCAGTTCTTC.